These T cell receptor beta chains were read from a single sample in a study of T cells in localized non-small cell lung cancer. The repertoire was sequenced with immunoSEQ multiplex PCR; TCRdb's copy has only in-frame clones and lacks some. Of about 4,100 clones detected, about 38% appear once; the ten largest clones hold 5.5% to 6%. The sequencing used lung tumor tissue, collected before any cancer treatment. Receptors originate from a woman between 40 and 69 years old with stage I lung adenocarcinoma. CDR3s include the opening cysteine and the closing phenylalanine or tryptophan. A D gene is named only where the DNA matches it firmly. Size values are once, few and many counts, or a class for expanded clones, and some rows have none.

J: TRBJ2-1; size: few; V: TRBV19; D: TRBD2; CDR3: CASSMGLASHEQFF; DNA: TGTGCCAGTAGTATGGGACTAGCTTCCCATGAGCAGTTCTTC
J: TRBJ2-4; size: few; V: TRBV19; D: TRBD1; CDR3: CASSIDRGVLAKNIQYF; DNA: TGTGCCAGTAGTATCGACAGGGGAGTCCTAGCCAAAAACATTCAGTACTTC
J: TRBJ2-7; size: -; V: TRBV28; D: TRBD2; CDR3: CASSLAGVFSYEQYF; DNA: TGTGCCAGCAGTTTAGCGGGGGTCTTCTCCTACGAGCAGTACTTC
J: TRBJ2-2; size: -; V: TRBV18; D: TRBD2; CDR3: CASSPGTSGRTVGELFF; DNA: TGTGCCAGCTCACCTGGGACTAGCGGGAGAACGGTCGGGGAGCTGTTTTTT
J: TRBJ2-5; size: few; V: TRBV11-3; D: TRBD1; CDR3: CASSSRQGEDVETQYF; DNA: TGTGCCAGCAGCTCTCGACAGGGGGAAGATGTAGAGACCCAGTACTTC
J: TRBJ2-7; size: -; V: TRBV15; D: -; CDR3: CATSRDHGGHYEQYF; DNA: TGTGCCACCAGCAGAGATCACGGGGGGCACTACGAGCAGTACTTC
J: TRBJ1-3; size: -; V: TRBV19; D: TRBD1; CDR3: CASSTQQGTGNTIYF; DNA: TGTGCCAGTAGTACGCAACAGGGGACTGGAAACACCATATATTTT
J: TRBJ2-7; size: large; V: TRBV28; D: -; CDR3: CASSLGSRVYEQYF; DNA: TGTGCCAGCAGTTTAGGTTCCAGGGTCTACGAGCAGTACTTC
J: TRBJ2-3; size: few; V: TRBV6-8; D: -; CDR3: CASSDTVIQGPDTQYF; DNA: TGTGCCAGCAGTGACACGGTAATCCAGGGCCCAGATACGCAGTATTTT
J: TRBJ1-3; size: -; V: TRBV28; D: -; CDR3: CASSLPSGNTIYF; DNA: TGTGCCAGCAGTCTCCCCTCTGGAAACACCATATATTTT
J: TRBJ1-2; size: few; V: TRBV28; D: -; CDR3: CASTRTGPRYGYTF; DNA: TGTGCCAGCACCCGAACCGGGCCTCGCTATGGCTACACCTTC
J: TRBJ2-7; size: -; V: TRBV9; D: -; CDR3: CASSVGLTYEQYF; DNA: TGTGCCAGCAGCGTTGGACTTACCTACGAGCAGTACTTC
J: TRBJ1-4; size: -; V: TRBV9; D: -; CDR3: CASRKMGEKLFF; DNA: TGTGCCAGCCGGAAGATGGGTGAAAAACTGTTTTTT
J: TRBJ2-7; size: few; V: TRBV7-5; D: -; CDR3: CASNPSGSPYEQYF; DNA: TGTGCCAGCAACCCTTCAGGGAGCCCCTACGAGCAGTACTTC
J: TRBJ2-5; size: -; V: TRBV4-1; D: -; CDR3: CASSRDRDTAGGTQYF; DNA: TGCGCCAGCAGCCGAGACCGGGACACCGCGGGTGGCACCCAGTACTTC
J: TRBJ1-2; size: -; V: TRBV11-3; D: TRBD1; CDR3: CASSQGQGRRGDYTF; DNA: TGTGCCAGCAGCCAGGGACAGGGACGGCGGGGTGACTACACCTTC
J: TRBJ2-6; size: -; V: TRBV18; D: -; CDR3: CASSRGRPLSGANVLTF; DNA: TGTGCCAGCTCACGCGGACGACCGCTGTCTGGGGCCAACGTCCTGACTTTC
J: TRBJ2-7; size: -; V: TRBV18; D: TRBD1; CDR3: CASSPGQGYTYEQYF; DNA: TGTGCCAGCTCACCCGGACAGGGTTACACCTACGAGCAGTACTTC
J: TRBJ1-1; size: few; V: TRBV9; D: TRBD1; CDR3: CASMLQGASTEAFF; DNA: TGTGCCAGCATGCTACAGGGGGCCTCCACTGAAGCTTTCTTT
J: TRBJ2-1; size: -; V: TRBV19; D: TRBD1; CDR3: CASSHGTEGNEQFF; DNA: TGTGCCAGTAGTCACGGGACAGAAGGGAATGAGCAGTTCTTC
J: TRBJ1-2; size: -; V: TRBV10-1; D: -; CDR3: CASSVDRGDGYTF; DNA: TGCGCCAGCAGCGTAGACAGAGGCGATGGCTACACCTTC
J: TRBJ2-2; size: -; V: TRBV28; D: -; CDR3: CASSRDFVAGELFF; DNA: TGTGCCAGCTCCAGGGACTTCGTCGCCGGGGAGCTGTTTTTT
J: TRBJ2-7; size: -; V: TRBV30; D: -; CDR3: CAWSVATGQYF; DNA: TGTGCCTGGAGTGTGGCGACAGGGCAGTACTTC
J: TRBJ2-3; size: -; V: TRBV5-1; D: -; CDR3: CASSRGFPGQVFTDTQYF; DNA: TGCGCCAGCAGCCGGGGGTTTCCCGGACAGGTCTTCACAGATACGCAGTATTTT
J: TRBJ1-2; size: -; V: TRBV28; D: -; CDR3: CASSSMGYGYTF; DNA: TGTGCCAGCAGTTCTATGGGCTATGGCTACACCTTC
J: TRBJ2-6; size: -; V: TRBV19; D: -; CDR3: CASSIWWTSGANVLTF; DNA: TGTGCCAGTAGTATCTGGTGGACCTCTGGGGCCAACGTCCTGACTTTC
J: TRBJ2-3; size: few; V: TRBV30; D: TRBD2; CDR3: CAWSPGLAGVADTQYF; DNA: TGTGCCTGGAGTCCGGGACTAGCGGGAGTCGCAGATACGCAGTATTTT
J: TRBJ2-1; size: -; V: TRBV19; D: TRBD2; CDR3: CASSSGRLAGVVGSYNEQFF; DNA: TGTGCCAGTAGTTCAGGGAGACTAGCGGGAGTTGTGGGCTCCTACAATGAGCAGTTCTTC
J: TRBJ1-1; size: -; V: TRBV10-2; D: -; CDR3: CASSAPGEGFEAFF; DNA: TGCGCCAGCAGCGCCCCGGGGGAAGGCTTTGAAGCTTTCTTT
J: TRBJ1-1; size: few; V: TRBV4-1; D: -; CDR3: CASSQDRDGRNTEAFF; DNA: TGCGCCAGCAGCCAAGATCGGGACGGACGTAACACTGAAGCTTTCTTT
J: TRBJ2-7; size: once; V: TRBV28; D: TRBD1; CDR3: CATVGDSLAEQYF; DNA: TGTGCCACCGTGGGGGACAGTCTCGCGGAGCAGTACTTC